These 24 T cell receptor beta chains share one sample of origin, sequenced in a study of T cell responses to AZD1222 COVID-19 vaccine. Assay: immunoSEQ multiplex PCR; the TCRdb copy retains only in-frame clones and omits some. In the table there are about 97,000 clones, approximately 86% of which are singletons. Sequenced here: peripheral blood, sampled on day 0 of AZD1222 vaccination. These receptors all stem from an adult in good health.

CDR3 in amino acids: CASSLLQGWSNQPQHF. CDR3 coding DNA: TGTGCCAGTAGCCTACTACAGGGGTGGAGCAATCAGCCCCAGCATTTT. The V call is TRBV19, the J call TRBJ1-5; TRBD1 matches 7 bases. Germline CDR1 and CDR2: LNHDA and SQIVND (reference sequence). J gave up 1 base and V 6 bases, and 9 bases lay outside the gene matches. This CDR3 contains 16 residues.

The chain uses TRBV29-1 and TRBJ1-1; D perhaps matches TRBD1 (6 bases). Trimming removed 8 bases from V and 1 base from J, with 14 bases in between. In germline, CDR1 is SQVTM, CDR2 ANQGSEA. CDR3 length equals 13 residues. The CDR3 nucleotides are TGCAGCTATGGGGGGCTTCCGAACACTGAAGCTTTCTTT. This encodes CSYGGLPNTEAFF.

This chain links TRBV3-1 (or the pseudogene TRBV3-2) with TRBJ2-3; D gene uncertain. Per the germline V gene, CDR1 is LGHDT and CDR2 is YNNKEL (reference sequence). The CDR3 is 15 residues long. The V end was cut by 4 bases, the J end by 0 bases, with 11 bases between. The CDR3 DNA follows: TGTGCCAGCAGCCCCCACTCGAGCAGCACAGATACGCAGTATTTT. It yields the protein CASSPHSSSTDTQYF.

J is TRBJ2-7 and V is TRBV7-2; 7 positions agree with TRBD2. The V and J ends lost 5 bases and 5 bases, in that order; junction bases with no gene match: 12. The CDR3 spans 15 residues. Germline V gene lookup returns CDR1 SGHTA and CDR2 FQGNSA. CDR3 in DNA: TGTGCCAGCAGCCCCTCAGGATCAGCGGGAAACGAGCAGTACTTC. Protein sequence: CASSPSGSAGNEQYF.

CDR3 loop: CASSPGLPRGDEQFF. CDR3 nucleotides: TGTGCCAGCAGTCCGGGACTACCGCGCGGGGATGAGCAGTTCTTC. The V and J genes are TRBV6-2 or TRBV6-3 and TRBJ2-1, with 7 bases lining up with TRBD2. The CDR3 consists of 15 residues. Germline V gene lookup returns CDR1 MNHEY and CDR2 SVGEGT. Losses at the gene ends were 5 bases for V and 8 bases for J; bases not matched to a gene: 12.

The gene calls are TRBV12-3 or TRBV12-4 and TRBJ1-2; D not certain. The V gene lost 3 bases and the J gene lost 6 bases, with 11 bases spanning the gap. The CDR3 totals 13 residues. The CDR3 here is CASSFNPSNGYTF. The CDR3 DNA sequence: TGTGCCAGCAGTTTCAACCCCAGTAATGGCTACACCTTC.

The CDR3 nucleotides read TGTGCCACCGAGACAGGGGGCAATGGCTACACCTTC. Translation gives CATETGGNGYTF. This chain connects TRBV6-5 to TRBJ1-2; 10 nucleotides match TRBD1. Trimming at V came to 10 bases and at J to 6 bases, leaving 5 bases not matched to a gene. This CDR3 has 12 residues. CDR1 is MNHEY and CDR2 is SVGAGI in the germline V gene.

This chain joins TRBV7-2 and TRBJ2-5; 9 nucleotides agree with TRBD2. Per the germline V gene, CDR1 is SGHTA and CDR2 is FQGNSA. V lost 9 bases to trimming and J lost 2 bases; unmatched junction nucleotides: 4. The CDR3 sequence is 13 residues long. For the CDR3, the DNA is TGTGCCAGTCGACTAGCGGAGCAAGAGACCCAGTACTTC. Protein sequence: CASRLAEQETQYF.

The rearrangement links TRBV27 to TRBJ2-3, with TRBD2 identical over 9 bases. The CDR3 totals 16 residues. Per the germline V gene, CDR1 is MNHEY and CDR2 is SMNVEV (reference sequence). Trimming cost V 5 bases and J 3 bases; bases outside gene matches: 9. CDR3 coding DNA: TGTGCCAGCAGTCCGCGGGGGGGGATCGCTACAGATACGCAGTATTTT. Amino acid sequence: CASSPRGGIATDTQYF.

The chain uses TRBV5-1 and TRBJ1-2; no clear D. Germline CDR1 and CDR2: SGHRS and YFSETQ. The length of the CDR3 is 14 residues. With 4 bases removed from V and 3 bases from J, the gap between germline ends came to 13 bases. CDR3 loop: CASSAMTADYGYTF. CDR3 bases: TGCGCCAGCAGCGCCATGACGGCGGACTATGGCTACACCTTC.

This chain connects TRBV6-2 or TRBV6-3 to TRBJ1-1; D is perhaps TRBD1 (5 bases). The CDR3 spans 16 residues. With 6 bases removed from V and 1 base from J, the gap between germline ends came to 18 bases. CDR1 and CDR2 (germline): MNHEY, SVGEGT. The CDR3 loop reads CASSPRQSSENTEAFF. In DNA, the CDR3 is TGTGCCAGCAGCCCCCGACAGTCTTCGGAGAACACTGAAGCTTTCTTT.

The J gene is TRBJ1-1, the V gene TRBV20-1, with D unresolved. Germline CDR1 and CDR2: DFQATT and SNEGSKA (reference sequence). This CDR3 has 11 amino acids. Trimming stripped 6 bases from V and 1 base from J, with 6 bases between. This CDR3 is CSAAKNTEAFF. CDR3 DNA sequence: TGCAGTGCAGCTAAGAACACTGAAGCTTTCTTT.

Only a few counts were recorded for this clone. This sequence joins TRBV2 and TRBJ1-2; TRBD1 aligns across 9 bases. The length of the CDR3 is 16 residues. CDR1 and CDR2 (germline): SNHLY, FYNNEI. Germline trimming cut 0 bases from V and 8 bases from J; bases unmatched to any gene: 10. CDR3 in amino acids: CASSEAGRDRVRGYTF. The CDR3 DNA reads TGTGCCAGCAGTGAAGCAGGGCGGGACAGGGTTCGAGGCTACACCTTC.

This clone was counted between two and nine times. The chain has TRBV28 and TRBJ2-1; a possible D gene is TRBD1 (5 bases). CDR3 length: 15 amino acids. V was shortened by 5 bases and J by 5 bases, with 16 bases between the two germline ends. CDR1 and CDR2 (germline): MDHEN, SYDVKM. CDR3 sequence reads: CASSPSGASNNEQFF. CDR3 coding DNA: TGTGCCAGCAGTCCTAGTGGGGCCAGCAACAATGAGCAGTTCTTC.

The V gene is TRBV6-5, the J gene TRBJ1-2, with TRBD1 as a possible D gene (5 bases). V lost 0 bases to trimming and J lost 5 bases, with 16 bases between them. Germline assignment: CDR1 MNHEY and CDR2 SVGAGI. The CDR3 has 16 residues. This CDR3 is CASSYSGPGAGYGYTF. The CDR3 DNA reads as TGTGCCAGCAGTTACTCGGGCCCCGGGGCGGGATATGGCTACACCTTC.

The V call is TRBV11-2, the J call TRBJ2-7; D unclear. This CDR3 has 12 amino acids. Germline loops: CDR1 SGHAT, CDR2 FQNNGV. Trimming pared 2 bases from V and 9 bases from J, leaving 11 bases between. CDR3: CASSLRPGGQYF. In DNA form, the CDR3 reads TGTGCCAGCAGCTTACGGCCCGGCGGGCAGTACTTC.

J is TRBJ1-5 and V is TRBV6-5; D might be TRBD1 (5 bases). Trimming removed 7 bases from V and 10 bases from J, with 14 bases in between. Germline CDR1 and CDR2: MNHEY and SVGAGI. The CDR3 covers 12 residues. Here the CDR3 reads CASKPGTGPQHF. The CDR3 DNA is TGTGCCAGCAAGCCAGGGACCGGACCCCAGCATTTT.

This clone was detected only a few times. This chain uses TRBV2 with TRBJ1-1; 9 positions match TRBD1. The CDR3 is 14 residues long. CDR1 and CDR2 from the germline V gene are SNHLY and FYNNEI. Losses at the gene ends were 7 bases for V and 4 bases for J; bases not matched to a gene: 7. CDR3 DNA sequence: TGTGCCAGCACCGAACAGGGGGCAAGCACTGAAGCTTTCTTT. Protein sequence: CASTEQGASTEAFF. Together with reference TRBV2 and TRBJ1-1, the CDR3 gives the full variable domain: EPEVTQTPSHQVTQMGQEVILRCVPISNHLYFYWYRQILGQKVEFLVSFYNNEISEKSEIFDDQFSVERPDGSNFTLKIRSTKLEDSAMYFCASTEQGASTEAFFGQGTRLTVV.

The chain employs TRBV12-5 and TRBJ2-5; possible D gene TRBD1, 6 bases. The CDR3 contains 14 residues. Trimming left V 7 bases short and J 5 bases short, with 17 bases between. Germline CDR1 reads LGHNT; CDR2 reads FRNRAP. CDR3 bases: TGTGCTAGTGCCCGAGGGGGATTTCGCGAGACCCAGTACTTC. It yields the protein CASARGGFRETQYF.

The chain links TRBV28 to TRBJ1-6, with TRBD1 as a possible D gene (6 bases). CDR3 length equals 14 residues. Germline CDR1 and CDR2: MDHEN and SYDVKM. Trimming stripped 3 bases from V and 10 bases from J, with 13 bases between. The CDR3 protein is CASSFEDSRSPLHF. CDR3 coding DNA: TGTGCCAGCAGTTTTGAGGACAGTCGATCACCCCTCCACTTT.

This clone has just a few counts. CDR3 bases: TGTGCCAGTAGTAACCCTTACAGGGGTCGGAACATTCAGTACTTC. Its translation: CASSNPYRGRNIQYF. The chain carries TRBV19 and TRBJ2-4, with 7 bases aligning to TRBD1. The CDR3 sequence is 15 residues long. Per germline, CDR1 LNHDA and CDR2 SQIVND (reference sequence). Losses at the gene ends were 4 bases for V and 7 bases for J; bases not matched to a gene: 10.

The CDR3 region has the DNA TGCGCCAGCAGCTTTTTAGCGGGAGGGCGAGAAGCAGATACGCAGTATTTT. The encoded protein is CASSFLAGGREADTQYF. V and J are TRBV5-1 and TRBJ2-3; 11 nucleotides align to TRBD2. Germline CDR1 is SGHRS and CDR2 is YFSETQ. Trimming cost V 2 bases and J 4 bases; bases outside gene matches: 9. The CDR3 sequence is 17 residues long.

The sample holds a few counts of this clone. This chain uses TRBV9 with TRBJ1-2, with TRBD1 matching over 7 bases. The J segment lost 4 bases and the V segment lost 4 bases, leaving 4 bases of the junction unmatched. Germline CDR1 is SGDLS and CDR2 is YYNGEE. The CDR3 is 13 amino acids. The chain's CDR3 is CASSRQGFYGYTF. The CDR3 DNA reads TGTGCCAGCAGCAGACAGGGTTTCTATGGCTACACCTTC.

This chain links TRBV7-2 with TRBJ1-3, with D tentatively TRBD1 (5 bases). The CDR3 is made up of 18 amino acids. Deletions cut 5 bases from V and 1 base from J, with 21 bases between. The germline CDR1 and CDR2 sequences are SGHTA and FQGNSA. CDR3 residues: CASSLRPPRADSGNTIYF. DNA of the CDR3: TGTGCCAGCAGCCTTAGACCCCCCAGGGCAGATTCTGGAAACACCATATATTTT. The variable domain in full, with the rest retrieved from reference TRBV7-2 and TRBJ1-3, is GAGVSQSPSNKVTEKGKDVELRCDPISGHTALYWYRQSLGQGLEFLIYFQGNSAPDKSGLPSDRFSAERTGGSVSTLTIQRTQQEDSAVYLCASSLRPPRADSGNTIYFGEGSWLTVV.